The sequence of this T cell receptor beta chain was determined in a study of T-cell reconstitution after alpha-beta-depleted transplantation in children. CDR3 length: 14 residues. The germline CDR1 and CDR2 sequences are DFQATT and SNEGSKA (reference sequence). V was clipped by 6 bases and J by 0 bases, with 15 bases between them. This sample's TCRbeta library carried unique molecular identifier barcodes. TCRdb recomputed calls from the PCR reads with MiXCR, one row per CDR3 protein. The sample contains around 700,000 distinct CDR3 sequences, about an eighth of which appear only once. This TCR was recovered from a girl under 10 years old with congenital amegakaryocytic thrombocytopenia, due to receive a stem cell transplant. The source was PBMCs, collected before TCRalphabeta/CD19-depleted stem cell transplant. This chain uses TRBV20-1 with TRBJ2-7, with D perhaps TRBD1 or TRBD2 (7 bases each). The CDR3 nucleotides read TGCAGTGCCAGCGGGACAGACCTCTCCTACGAGCAGTACTTC. This encodes CSASGTDLSYEQYF.